These 2 T cell receptor beta chains originate from one sample sequenced in a study of PD-L1 blockade in urothelial cancer. Time point of the sample: peripheral blood 6 weeks after treatment start. Some clones are missing from TCRdb's copy, which holds only in-frame ones; the method was immunoSEQ multiplex PCR. The table records under 70,000 clones, 88% of them present only once. The sample here was PBMCs, taken around atezolizumab (anti-PD-L1) treatment. These TCRs come from a man aged 60-69 years with urothelial cancer.

This clone was seen a single time. V gene TRBV7-2 combines with J gene TRBJ1-1, with 10 positions matching TRBD1. CDR3 length: 16 residues. J lost 5 bases, V lost 5 bases, and 11 bases had no gene match. Germline V gives CDR1 SGHTA, CDR2 FQGNSA. DNA of the CDR3: TGTGCCAGCAGCGGGCGGGGGACAGGGGCCCCGACTGAAGCTTTCTTT. This encodes CASSGRGTGAPTEAFF.

This chain links TRBV9 with TRBJ2-1, with 11 nucleotides matching TRBD2. CDR1 SGDLS and CDR2 YYNGEE come from the germline V gene. This CDR3 spans 15 amino acids. The ends lost 3 bases at V and 7 bases at J; junction bases unmatched: 6. As DNA, the CDR3 is TGTGCCAGCAGCGCTACTAGCGGGAGAAGTAATGAGCAGTTCTTC. This gives the protein CASSATSGRSNEQFF.